This T cell receptor beta chain was captured in a study of CD8 T cells in ankylosing spondylitis. At least ten counts were recorded for this clonotype. MiXCR was run by TCRdb on the 5' RACE reads, yielding one entry per CDR3 protein. This sample has some 200,000 distinct CDR3 sequences, with roughly 26% found just once. The TCR originated in a male donor with ankylosing spondylitis or in good health (not recorded which). The material sequenced was blood, either unsorted or a sorted T cell fraction (not recorded which).

The CDR3 nucleotides read TGCAGTGCTTCACCCTACGAGCAGTACTTC. Encoded protein: CSASPYEQYF. The chain has TRBV20-1 and TRBJ2-7; D uncertain. The V gene lost 5 bases and the J gene lost 2 bases, with 4 bases spanning the gap. This CDR3 has 10 amino acids. The germline V gene has CDR1 DFQATT and CDR2 SNEGSKA (reference sequence).